This entry describes one T cell receptor beta chain. Original handling: Cell counts per sample came from amplifying reference gene primers. Libraries were prepared by immunoSEQ multiplex PCR; TCRdb keeps only in-frame clonotypes and omits some of them. From that table come the V and J calls and clone size; the DNA was used to work out D and trimming. The sample includes 400,000 to 550,000 clones, 70% to 90% seen only once; the top ten take around 1.8%. This entry belongs to a study of blood T cell repertoires in COVID-19. All enrollees were roughly 18 to 90 years old and from roughly 26 US areas. Participant-reported clinical history was the basis for cohort assignment. The J segment lost 3 bases and the V segment lost 7 bases, leaving 7 bases of the junction unmatched. This CDR3 region has 14 residues. CDR1 LNHDA and CDR2 SQIVND come from the germline V gene (reference sequence).

The chain carries TRBV19 and TRBJ2-5; 8 bases agree with TRBD1. Sequences were obtained from PBMCs or T cells enriched from blood (not recorded which). The receptor was derived from a woman aged 18 to 35 with acute COVID-19. The CDR3 sequence is CASKAPDREETQYF. Here the CDR3 DNA reads TGTGCCAGTAAAGCCCCGGACAGGGAAGAGACCCAGTACTTC. The whole variable domain, remainder taken from reference TRBV19 and TRBJ2-5, is DGGITQSPKYLFRKEGQNVTLSCEQNLNHDAMYWYRQDPGQGLRLIYYSQIVNDFQKGDIAEGYSVSREKKESFPLTVTSAQKNPTAFYLCASKAPDREETQYFGPGTRLLVL.